These 26 T cell receptor beta chains were all obtained from the same sample, sequenced in a study of chemoradiotherapy in HPV16-positive cancers. Here immunoSEQ multiplex PCR was the method, and the copy in TCRdb shows in-frame clones only, minus some. Of under 10,000 clones in the sample, approximately 91% are singletons; the top ten hold just over 3.5%. Sequenced here: blood, sampled from a patient who underwent chemoradiotherapy. The origin of the receptors is a human donor with HPV-associated anogenital cancer.

J is TRBJ1-2 and V is TRBV28; D is possibly TRBD1 (5 bases). Looked up from germline, CDR1 is MDHEN and CDR2 is SYDVKM. V was pared by 4 bases and J by 3 bases, with 12 bases between. The CDR3 length is 14 residues. DNA for the CDR3: TGTGCCAGCAGTTCAGGGAGTGGCGACTATGGCTACACCTTC. Translated, it gives CASSSGSGDYGYTF.

In DNA form, the CDR3 reads TGCGCCAGCAGCCAGACGGTACAGGCTCCCTACGAGCAGTACTTC. Translated, it gives CASSQTVQAPYEQYF. The V gene is TRBV4-1, the J gene TRBJ2-7; a weak D match, TRBD1 (5 bases). The germline gives CDR1 MGHRA, CDR2 YSYEKL. The ends were cut back, 3 bases at V and 2 bases at J, with 14 bases in the middle. The CDR3 contains 15 residues.

The V gene is TRBV5-1, the J gene TRBJ2-5; 10 nucleotides align to TRBD1. Germline V gene data show CDR1 as SGHRS and CDR2 as YFSETQ. CDR3 size: 15 residues. Losses at the gene ends were 0 bases for V and 4 bases for J; bases not matched to a gene: 3. Here the CDR3 reads CASSLGDRGGETQYF. CDR3 in DNA: TGCGCCAGCAGCTTGGGGGACAGGGGAGGAGAGACCCAGTACTTC.

This clone came up a few times. J is TRBJ1-3 and V is TRBV10-3; 8 nucleotides line up with TRBD1. Germline CDR1 reads ENHRY; CDR2 reads SYGVKD. CDR3 length equals 17 residues. The V and J ends lost 4 bases and 1 base, in that order; junction bases with no gene match: 9. CDR3 nucleotide sequence: TGTGCCATCAGTGTGGCAGGGGGCGCCTGGTCTGGAAACACCATATATTTT. This encodes CAISVAGGAWSGNTIYF.

J is TRBJ1-6 and V is TRBV30, with 7 bases aligning to TRBD1. Looked up from germline, CDR1 is GTSNPN and CDR2 is SVGIG (reference sequence). With V trimmed by 7 bases and J by 0 bases, 6 bases remained unmatched. The CDR3 sequence is 15 residues long. This CDR3 is CASSDRSSYNSPLHF. For the CDR3, the DNA is TGTGCCTCCTCGGACAGGAGCTCCTATAATTCACCCCTCCACTTT.

The gene calls are TRBV4-1 and TRBJ1-1, with D possibly being TRBD1 (6 bases). Trimming took 3 bases from V and 3 from J, leaving 11 bases between them. The V gene's germline CDR1 is MGHRA and CDR2 YSYEKL. CDR3 length: 14 residues. CDR3 coding DNA: TGCGCCAGCAGCCATATCAGGGGTGACACTGAAGCTTTCTTT. It yields the protein CASSHIRGDTEAFF.

The chain recombines TRBV5-1 with TRBJ1-4; 8 bases align to TRBD1. CDR3 length: 14 residues. After removal of 4 bases from V and 3 bases from J, the junction contained 2 bases not matched to a gene. Germline V gene lookup returns CDR1 SGHRS and CDR2 YFSETQ. CDR3 region: CASSTQGANEKLFF. CDR3 nucleotides: TGCGCCAGCAGCACACAGGGGGCTAATGAAAAACTGTTTTTT.

The genes are TRBV19 and TRBJ1-1; TRBD1 is a possible D gene (6 bases). Deletions cut 4 bases from V and 5 bases from J, with 17 bases between. CDR3 size: 15 residues. The germline V gene has CDR1 LNHDA and CDR2 SQIVND (reference sequence). CDR3 nucleotide sequence: TGTGCCAGTAGTACCAAGACAGGCCCGGGAACTGAAGCTTTCTTT. It encodes CASSTKTGPGTEAFF.

V and J are TRBV11-1 and TRBJ1-1; D unclear. Trimming pared 3 bases from V and 3 bases from J, leaving 11 bases between. In germline, CDR1 is SGHAT, CDR2 FQDESV (reference sequence). The CDR3 runs to 14 residues. The CDR3 is CASSFSATYTEAFF. CDR3 DNA: TGTGCCAGCAGCTTTTCGGCCACCTACACTGAAGCTTTCTTT.

V and J are TRBV11-1 and TRBJ2-5; either TRBD1 or TRBD2 may supply D (5 bases each). The V end lost 1 base, the J end lost 1 base, and 10 bases lay between the germline ends. Per the germline V gene, CDR1 is SGHAT and CDR2 is FQDESV (reference sequence). This CDR3 region has 15 residues. The CDR3 DNA follows: TGTGCCAGCAGCTTAGGGGGACGCGGCCAAGAGACCCAGTACTTC. Translating gives CASSLGGRGQETQYF.

This sequence joins TRBV27 and TRBJ2-1; TRBD1 matches at 9 bases. V lost 5 bases to trimming and J lost 9 bases; unmatched junction nucleotides: 20. CDR3 length equals 18 residues. Germline values: CDR1 MNHEY, CDR2 SMNVEV (reference sequence). The CDR3 bases are TGTGCCAGCAGTCCCCGAGGGACAGGGTTGTCGATAGTCGGTGAGCAGTTCTTC. It is translated as CASSPRGTGLSIVGEQFF.

The CDR3 nucleotides are TGTGCCATCAGTCCCGGAGGGACAGGGAGTTTAAAACTGTTTTTT. It translates to CAISPGGTGSLKLFF. The chain couples TRBV10-3 to TRBJ1-4; the match to TRBD1 covers 9 bases. Germline V CDR1 and CDR2: ENHRY, SYGVKD. The CDR3 runs to 15 residues. V trimming: 5 bases; J trimming: 10 bases; junction bases outside the gene matches: 11.

The CDR3 here is CASSPRTSGGYIRGTGELFF. Written as DNA, the CDR3 is TGCGCCAGCAGCCCTCGGACTAGCGGGGGGTATATAAGGGGAACCGGGGAGCTGTTTTTT. The chain joins TRBV5-1 to TRBJ2-2; 14 positions match TRBD2. The CDR3 totals 20 residues. The V and J ends lost 4 bases and 5 bases, in that order; junction bases with no gene match: 16. Germline values: CDR1 SGHRS, CDR2 YFSETQ.

The chain combines TRBV5-6 with TRBJ2-5; 10 bases are a match to TRBD1. The CDR3 is 13 amino acids. J gave up 5 bases and V 3 bases, and 1 base lay outside the gene matches. Germline CDR1 SGHDT, CDR2 YYEEEE. In nucleotides, the CDR3 is TGTGCCAGCAGCTGGGGACAGGGGGAGACCCAGTACTTC. Translating gives CASSWGQGETQYF.

The chain couples TRBV7-9 to TRBJ1-4; 7 positions agree with TRBD1. The CDR3 is 14 residues long. Germline CDR1 SEHNR, CDR2 FQNEAQ (reference sequence). The trim removed 2 bases at V and 7 bases at J, leaving 4 bases unmatched. Here the CDR3 DNA reads TGTGCCAGCAGCTTAATAGGGGGCGGTGAAAAACTGTTTTTT. Protein sequence: CASSLIGGGEKLFF.

The chain links TRBV15 to TRBJ1-1, with TRBD1 matching 7 bases. Germline V CDR1 and CDR2: LNHNV, YYDKDF (reference sequence). V lost 5 bases to trimming and J lost 10 bases; unmatched junction nucleotides: 13. The CDR3 loop spans 14 amino acids. The CDR3 here is CATSLGGLYQGAFF. CDR3 in DNA: TGTGCCACCAGCCTAGGGGGCCTCTACCAGGGAGCTTTCTTT.

The genes are TRBV7-6 and TRBJ1-5; unclear D gene. The CDR3 is 18 amino acids. Trimming cost V 0 bases and J 0 bases, with 15 bases left between them. CDR1 and CDR2 from the germline V gene are SGHVS and FNYEAQ. CDR3 protein: CASSLAAPSPYSNQPQHF. CDR3 nucleotide sequence: TGTGCCAGCAGCTTAGCCGCCCCCTCCCCTTATAGCAATCAGCCCCAGCATTTT.

This chain joins TRBV11-3 and TRBJ2-1; 8 bases match TRBD1. The CDR3 contains 13 residues. The junction had 3 bases not matched to a gene; V was cut back by 0 bases and J by 11 bases. Looked up from germline, CDR1 is SGHNT and CDR2 is YENEEA. DNA for the CDR3: TGTGCCAGCAGCTTAGAGGACAGGGATCAGCAGTTCTTC. As protein: CASSLEDRDQQFF.

The chain couples TRBV2 to TRBJ2-5; 11 bases align to TRBD1. The J call is doubtful: the DNA matches TRBJ2-7 better. The germline V gene encodes CDR1 SNHLY and CDR2 FYNNEI. The CDR3 contains 18 residues. CDR3 sequence reads: CATKKGLKSGQGAYEQYF. The CDR3 bases are TGTGCCACCAAAAAGGGGCTCAAATCCGGACAGGGGGCGTACGAGCAGTACTTC.

The chain employs TRBV9 and TRBJ2-1; no firm D call. Trimming stripped 4 bases from V and 5 bases from J, with 19 bases between. Germline CDR1 SGDLS, CDR2 YYNGEE. The CDR3 consists of 16 residues. CDR3 sequence: CASSSRTLRDDNEQFF. The CDR3 bases are TGTGCCAGCAGCTCCCGAACCCTCCGTGACGACAATGAGCAGTTCTTC.

The chain recombines TRBV28 with TRBJ1-2; 9 bases line up with TRBD1. V gave up 3 bases and J gave up 7 bases; unmatched junction bases: 6. CDR1 and CDR2 (germline): MDHEN, SYDVKM. CDR3 length: 14 amino acids. The CDR3 is CASSFGQGLAGYTF. The CDR3 DNA is TGTGCCAGCAGTTTTGGACAGGGGTTGGCTGGCTACACCTTC.

The chain employs TRBV6-1 and TRBJ2-7; D perhaps matches TRBD1 (5 bases). The CDR3 has 14 residues. The V gene's germline CDR1 is MNHNS and CDR2 SASEGT. V lost 4 bases and J lost 3, with 13 bases in between. The CDR3 is CASSAYDSFYEQYF. The CDR3 bases are TGTGCCAGCAGTGCTTATGACAGCTTCTACGAGCAGTACTTC.

The rearrangement links TRBV7-9 to TRBJ2-7; D unclear. Trimming took off 10 bases at V and 0 bases at J, with 10 bases between the two ends. The CDR3 covers 12 residues. CDR1 and CDR2 from the germline V gene are SEHNR and FQNEAQ (reference sequence). The CDR3 DNA follows: TGTGCCATAGGGCGGCTCTCCTACGAGCAGTACTTC. It codes for CAIGRLSYEQYF. Supplemented by reference TRBV7-9 and TRBJ2-7, the full variable domain reads DTGVSQNPRHKITKRGQNVTFRCDPISEHNRLYWYRQTLGQGPEFLTYFQNEAQLEKSRLLSDRFSAERPKGSFSTLEIQRTEQGDSAMYLCAIGRLSYEQYFGPGTRLTVT.

V usage is TRBV6-1 and J usage is TRBJ1-2, with D possibly matching TRBD1 (5 bases). V was shortened by 4 bases and J by 8 bases, with 17 bases between the two germline ends. Per germline, CDR1 MNHNS and CDR2 SASEGT. The CDR3 has 14 residues. The chain's CDR3 is CASSGRDRSGGYTF. The CDR3 DNA follows: TGTGCCAGCAGTGGGAGAGACAGAAGCGGCGGCTACACCTTC.

The CDR3 DNA reads TGTGCCAGCAGACAACCCTCCCAGAGGGGGGGTTCAGATACGCAGTATTTT. Protein sequence: CASRQPSQRGGSDTQYF. The rearrangement links TRBV11-1 to TRBJ2-3, with a weak D call TRBD2 (7 bases). The CDR3 extends over 17 amino acids. Germline assignment: CDR1 SGHAT and CDR2 FQDESV (reference sequence). V gave up 6 bases and J gave up 4 bases, with 23 bases separating them.

The V call is TRBV5-1, the J call TRBJ1-2; TRBD1 is a possible D gene (5 bases). Deletions cut 4 bases from V and 6 bases from J, with 16 bases between. The CDR3 contains 14 residues. From germline, CDR1 is SGHRS and CDR2 YFSETQ. The CDR3 nucleotides are TGCGCCAGCAGCCCTCTATTAGACAGCCATGGCTACACCTTC. Amino acids: CASSPLLDSHGYTF.